This TCR beta chain was sequenced during a study of blood T cell repertoires in COVID-19. The overall study: Specimens from acute and convalescent COVID-19 originated in the United States, Italy and Spain. PBMCs, B-cell-depleted T cells, or T cells provided the cDNA or gDNA that made up the material.

Authors' processing steps: Using reference gene primer amplification, nucleated cell counts were estimated. Some clones are missing from TCRdb's copy, which holds only in-frame ones; the method was immunoSEQ multiplex PCR. The V and J calls and clone size were taken over from that table, and D and trimming were inferred from the DNA. The table has 95,000 to 150,000 clones, roughly four fifths seen once; the top ten hold 3.5% to 5.5%. The TCR comes from an older woman with acute or convalescent COVID-19. The specimen sequenced was peripheral blood.

The DNA of the CDR3 is TGTGCCAGCAGGTGGGGGACAGGGGGATGGAATGAGCAGTTCTTC. This codes for CASRWGTGGWNEQFF. The chain employs TRBV27 and TRBJ2-1; 11 nucleotides agree with TRBD1. The CDR3 is made up of 15 amino acids. After removal of 6 bases from V and 7 bases from J, the junction contained 8 bases not matched to a gene. From germline, CDR1 is MNHEY and CDR2 SMNVEV (reference sequence).